These 21 T cell receptor beta chains were all obtained from the same sample, sequenced in a study of response to subunit inactivated influenza vaccine. TCRdb analysed the RT-PCR reads with MiXCR anew, one entry per CDR3 protein. This table holds about 700,000 distinct CDR3 sequences, 11% to 15% found once. Sequenced material: PBMCs from blood, taken 14 to 15 days before vaccination. These receptors were obtained from a man in his fifties or sixties who received an inactivated influenza vaccine.

This clonotype was observed many times. The rearrangement joins TRBV28 to TRBJ1-5; D possibly corresponds to TRBD1 (5 bases). Germline CDR1 is MDHEN and CDR2 is SYDVKM. CDR3 length equals 15 residues. The V end was cut by 5 bases, the J end by 5 bases, with 16 bases between. CDR3: CASSRAGNRDQPQHF. The CDR3 DNA reads as TGTGCCAGCAGTCGCGCAGGGAATCGGGATCAGCCCCAGCATTTT.

This clonotype occurred many times. The chain has TRBV11-2 and TRBJ2-3, with 13 nucleotides matching TRBD2. Germline loops: CDR1 SGHAT, CDR2 FQNNGV. This CDR3 contains 18 residues. Losses at the gene ends were 2 bases for V and 2 bases for J; bases not matched to a gene: 7. DNA of the CDR3: TGTGCCAGCAGCTTAAGACTAGCGGGAGGAGGGATCACAGATACGCAGTATTTT. It is translated as CASSLRLAGGGITDTQYF. Together with reference TRBV11-2 and TRBJ2-3, the CDR3 gives the full variable domain: EAGVAQSPRYKIIEKRQSVAFWCNPISGHATLYWYQQILGQGPKLLIQFQNNGVVDDSQLPKDRFSAERLKGVDSTLKIQPAKLEDSAVYLCASSLRLAGGGITDTQYFGPGTRLTVL.

This sequence joins TRBV7-2 and TRBJ2-1; D not resolved. The CDR3 is made up of 15 amino acids. Trimming stripped 1 base from V and 4 bases from J, with 11 bases between. Germline CDR1 is SGHTA and CDR2 is FQGNSA. Here the CDR3 reads CASSLDRALYNEQFF. In DNA, the CDR3 is TGTGCCAGCAGCTTAGACCGGGCCTTATACAATGAGCAGTTCTTC.

This clonotype appeared many times. The chain uses TRBV27 and TRBJ1-6; 9 bases are a match to TRBD1. Germline CDR1 MNHEY, CDR2 SMNVEV (reference sequence). Trimming removed 9 bases from V and 8 bases from J; junction bases left unmatched: 8. CDR3 length: 14 amino acids. The CDR3 DNA reads as TGTGCCAGTAAAACAGGGGGCGGTTATTCACCCCTCCACTTT. Protein: CASKTGGGYSPLHF.

This clonotype appeared many times. The chain couples TRBV20-1 to TRBJ2-1; TRBD2 matches 7 bases. Germline lookup yields CDR1 DFQATT and CDR2 SNEGSKA (reference sequence). The length of the CDR3 is 14 residues. J was trimmed by 4 bases and V by 0 bases; bases with no gene match: 3. This chain's CDR3 is CSAREGGSYNEQFF. The CDR3 bases are TGCAGTGCTAGAGAGGGCGGGAGTTACAATGAGCAGTTCTTC.

The gene calls are TRBV14 and TRBJ1-2, with D possibly TRBD1 on 5 matching bases. Germline V gene lookup returns CDR1 SGHDN and CDR2 FVKESK. The CDR3 spans 12 residues. Trimming took 1 base from V and 7 from J, leaving 7 bases between them. Here the CDR3 DNA reads TGTGCCAGCAGCCAAGGGACATTTGGCTACACCTTC. Translation gives CASSQGTFGYTF.

This clonotype was counted only a few times. The chain's CDR3 is CASSYGTVRNTEAFF. The CDR3 nucleotides are TGTGCCAGCAGTTACGGGACGGTCAGGAACACTGAAGCTTTCTTT. The rearrangement links TRBV6-2 or TRBV6-3 to TRBJ1-1; D may be TRBD1 (5 bases). Looked up from germline, CDR1 is MNHEY and CDR2 is SVGEGT. Trimming took off 2 bases at V and 1 base at J, with 11 bases between the two ends. This CDR3 region has 15 residues.

At least ten counts were recorded for this clonotype. The V gene is TRBV12-3 or TRBV12-4, the J gene TRBJ1-1, with TRBD1 as a possible D gene (6 bases). This CDR3 spans 14 amino acids. Trimming removed 6 bases from V and 1 base from J, with 12 bases in between. For the CDR3, the DNA is TGTGCCAGCAGGCTTACGGGACAGAACACTGAAGCTTTCTTT. Encoded protein: CASRLTGQNTEAFF.

The chain combines TRBV4-3 with TRBJ2-1; 10 bases match TRBD2. The CDR3 is 18 residues long. V shed 2 bases, J shed 5 bases, and the junction held 12 bases outside the gene matches. The germline V gene encodes CDR1 LGHNA and CDR2 YSLEER. CDR3 protein: CASSQRWPAGGLHNEQFF. The DNA of the CDR3 is TGCGCCAGCAGCCAAAGGTGGCCAGCGGGAGGGCTTCACAATGAGCAGTTCTTC.

The gene calls are TRBV6-2 or TRBV6-3 and TRBJ1-2; D may be TRBD1 (6 bases). The CDR3 has 16 amino acids. Trimming left V 2 bases short and J 4 bases short, with 17 bases between. Germline loops: CDR1 MNHEY, CDR2 SVGEGT. The CDR3 region is CASSYSRTDPSYGYTF. The CDR3 region has the DNA TGTGCCAGCAGTTACAGCCGGACAGACCCATCCTATGGCTACACCTTC.

This clonotype showed up just a few times. This chain connects TRBV7-2 to TRBJ2-1; tentatively, D is TRBD1 (5 bases). With 2 bases removed from V and 6 bases from J, the gap between germline ends came to 11 bases. This CDR3 has 14 amino acids. In germline, CDR1 is SGHTA, CDR2 FQGNSA. DNA for the CDR3: TGTGCCAGCAGCTTAAGGCAGGGTGCCAATGAGCAGTTCTTC. Encoded protein: CASSLRQGANEQFF.

The chain is built from TRBV25-1 and TRBJ2-3, with 9 bases that match TRBD2. With 3 bases clipped from V and 4 bases from J, the junction kept 5 bases outside the gene matches. Germline V gene sequence: CDR1 MGHDK, CDR2 SYGVNS. The CDR3 has 15 residues. The CDR3 coding sequence is TGTGCCAGCAGTGAGTTAGCGGGAGCGGCAGATACGCAGTATTTT. Translating gives CASSELAGAADTQYF.

V is TRBV7-2 and J is TRBJ2-2; D is unresolved. Trimming left V 1 base short and J 1 base short, with 7 bases between. Germline V gives CDR1 SGHTA, CDR2 FQGNSA. The CDR3 contains 15 residues. CDR3 residues: CASSLVHVNTGELFF. The DNA for the CDR3 is TGTGCCAGCAGCTTAGTACACGTGAACACCGGGGAGCTGTTTTTT.

This sequence joins TRBV6-2 or TRBV6-3 and TRBJ2-2, with D perhaps TRBD1 (6 bases). Deletions cut 2 bases from V and 1 base from J, with 14 bases between. This CDR3 has 17 amino acids. CDR1 and CDR2 (germline): MNHEY, SVGEGT. CDR3 DNA: TGTGCCAGCAGTTACCTCTTACAGGGCTTGAACACCGGGGAGCTGTTTTTT. Protein sequence: CASSYLLQGLNTGELFF.

Concerning this clonotype: At one boundary the junction diverges from the germline segment, which might be a read error. The chain has TRBV7-2 and TRBJ2-5; perhaps TRBD1 as D (6 bases). CDR1 and CDR2 from the germline V gene are SGHTA and FQGNSA. CDR3 size: 15 residues. The CDR3 DNA follows: TGTGCCAGCACCTTAGGGGGACAAACGCAAGAGACCCAGTACTTC. Its translation is CASTLGGQTQETQYF.

This clonotype has a handful of counts. This chain connects TRBV20-1 to TRBJ2-1; TRBD2 matches at 10 bases. Per the germline V gene, CDR1 is DFQATT and CDR2 is SNEGSKA (reference sequence). The V segment lost 4 bases and the J segment 7 bases; nucleotides outside the gene matches: 7. The CDR3 sequence is 14 residues long. The CDR3 DNA is TGCAGTGCTATAGGCCTAGCGGGAGCGAATGAGCAGTTCTTC. Protein sequence: CSAIGLAGANEQFF.

The V and J genes are TRBV6-1 and TRBJ2-1; 11 bases map to TRBD2. CDR1 is MNHNS and CDR2 is SASEGT in the germline V gene. V lost 6 bases and J lost 9; bases outside the gene matches: 7. The CDR3 contains 14 residues. The CDR3 protein is CASSHSGRAVEQFF. The CDR3, as DNA: TGTGCCAGCAGCCATAGCGGGAGGGCCGTTGAGCAGTTCTTC.

The table lists this clonotype with a few counts. The chain combines TRBV20-1 with TRBJ2-1, with D maybe TRBD2 (5 bases). V lost 1 base and J lost 7, with 14 bases in between. The CDR3 covers 14 residues. The germline V gene has CDR1 DFQATT and CDR2 SNEGSKA (reference sequence). CDR3 nucleotides: TGCAGTGCTAGAGGTTTGAATACTAGAAATGAGCAGTTCTTC. It is translated as CSARGLNTRNEQFF.

V and J are TRBV7-2 and TRBJ2-1, with 8 bases matching TRBD1. CDR3 length equals 15 residues. V was pared by 3 bases and J by 11 bases, with 12 bases of the junction left unmatched. Germline assignment: CDR1 SGHTA and CDR2 FQGNSA. The CDR3 protein is CASSLAMTGATKQFF. Written as DNA, the CDR3 is TGTGCCAGCAGCTTGGCCATGACAGGGGCTACTAAGCAGTTCTTC.

This clonotype was detected only a few times. The chain has TRBV7-9 and TRBJ2-1; D uncertain. V gave up 1 base and J gave up 10 bases, with 8 bases separating them. The CDR3 runs 12 residues. Germline loops: CDR1 SEHNR, CDR2 FQNEAQ (reference sequence). The CDR3 loop reads CASSLESGEQFF. CDR3 nucleotides: TGTGCCAGCAGCTTAGAGTCAGGAGAGCAGTTCTTC.

V and J are TRBV11-2 and TRBJ2-1; 16 nucleotides align to TRBD2. Germline-derived CDR1 and CDR2 are SGHAT and FQNNGV. V was clipped by 3 bases and J by 1 base; unmatched bases: 6. The CDR3 runs 19 residues. In nucleotides, the CDR3 is TGTGCCAGCAGCTTGGGACTAGCGGGAGGGCCTTTATCCTACAATGAGCAGTTCTTC. Translated, it gives CASSLGLAGGPLSYNEQFF. Full variable domain (missing parts from reference TRBV11-2 and TRBJ2-1): EAGVAQSPRYKIIEKRQSVAFWCNPISGHATLYWYQQILGQGPKLLIQFQNNGVVDDSQLPKDRFSAERLKGVDSTLKIQPAKLEDSAVYLCASSLGLAGGPLSYNEQFFGPGTRLTVL.